This entry is about one T cell receptor (beta chain). Its target is not known. The primer mix had 60 Vbeta and 13 Jbeta primers. The protocol was immunoSEQ multiplex PCR, while the TCRdb copy is restricted to in-frame clones and leaves out a portion. The sample has around 100,000 clones, 60% to 80% seen once. The data were obtained in a study of cytomegalovirus exposure and HLA in healthy donors. Study-level results: It was confirmed in vitro that a few of the CMV-associated chains were specific for CMV antigens.

This CDR3 has 12 amino acids. V lost 0 bases, J lost 5 bases, and 5 bases lay in between. CDR1 and CDR2 (germline): SGHKS, YYEKEE (reference sequence). Source material: PBMCs. The J gene is TRBJ1-1, the V gene TRBV5-5; D ambiguous. The origin of this receptor is a man between 60 and 70 years old in good health and CMV-seropositive. The CDR3 is CASSLVETEAFF. In DNA, the CDR3 is TGTGCCAGCAGCTTGGTGGAGACTGAAGCTTTCTTT.